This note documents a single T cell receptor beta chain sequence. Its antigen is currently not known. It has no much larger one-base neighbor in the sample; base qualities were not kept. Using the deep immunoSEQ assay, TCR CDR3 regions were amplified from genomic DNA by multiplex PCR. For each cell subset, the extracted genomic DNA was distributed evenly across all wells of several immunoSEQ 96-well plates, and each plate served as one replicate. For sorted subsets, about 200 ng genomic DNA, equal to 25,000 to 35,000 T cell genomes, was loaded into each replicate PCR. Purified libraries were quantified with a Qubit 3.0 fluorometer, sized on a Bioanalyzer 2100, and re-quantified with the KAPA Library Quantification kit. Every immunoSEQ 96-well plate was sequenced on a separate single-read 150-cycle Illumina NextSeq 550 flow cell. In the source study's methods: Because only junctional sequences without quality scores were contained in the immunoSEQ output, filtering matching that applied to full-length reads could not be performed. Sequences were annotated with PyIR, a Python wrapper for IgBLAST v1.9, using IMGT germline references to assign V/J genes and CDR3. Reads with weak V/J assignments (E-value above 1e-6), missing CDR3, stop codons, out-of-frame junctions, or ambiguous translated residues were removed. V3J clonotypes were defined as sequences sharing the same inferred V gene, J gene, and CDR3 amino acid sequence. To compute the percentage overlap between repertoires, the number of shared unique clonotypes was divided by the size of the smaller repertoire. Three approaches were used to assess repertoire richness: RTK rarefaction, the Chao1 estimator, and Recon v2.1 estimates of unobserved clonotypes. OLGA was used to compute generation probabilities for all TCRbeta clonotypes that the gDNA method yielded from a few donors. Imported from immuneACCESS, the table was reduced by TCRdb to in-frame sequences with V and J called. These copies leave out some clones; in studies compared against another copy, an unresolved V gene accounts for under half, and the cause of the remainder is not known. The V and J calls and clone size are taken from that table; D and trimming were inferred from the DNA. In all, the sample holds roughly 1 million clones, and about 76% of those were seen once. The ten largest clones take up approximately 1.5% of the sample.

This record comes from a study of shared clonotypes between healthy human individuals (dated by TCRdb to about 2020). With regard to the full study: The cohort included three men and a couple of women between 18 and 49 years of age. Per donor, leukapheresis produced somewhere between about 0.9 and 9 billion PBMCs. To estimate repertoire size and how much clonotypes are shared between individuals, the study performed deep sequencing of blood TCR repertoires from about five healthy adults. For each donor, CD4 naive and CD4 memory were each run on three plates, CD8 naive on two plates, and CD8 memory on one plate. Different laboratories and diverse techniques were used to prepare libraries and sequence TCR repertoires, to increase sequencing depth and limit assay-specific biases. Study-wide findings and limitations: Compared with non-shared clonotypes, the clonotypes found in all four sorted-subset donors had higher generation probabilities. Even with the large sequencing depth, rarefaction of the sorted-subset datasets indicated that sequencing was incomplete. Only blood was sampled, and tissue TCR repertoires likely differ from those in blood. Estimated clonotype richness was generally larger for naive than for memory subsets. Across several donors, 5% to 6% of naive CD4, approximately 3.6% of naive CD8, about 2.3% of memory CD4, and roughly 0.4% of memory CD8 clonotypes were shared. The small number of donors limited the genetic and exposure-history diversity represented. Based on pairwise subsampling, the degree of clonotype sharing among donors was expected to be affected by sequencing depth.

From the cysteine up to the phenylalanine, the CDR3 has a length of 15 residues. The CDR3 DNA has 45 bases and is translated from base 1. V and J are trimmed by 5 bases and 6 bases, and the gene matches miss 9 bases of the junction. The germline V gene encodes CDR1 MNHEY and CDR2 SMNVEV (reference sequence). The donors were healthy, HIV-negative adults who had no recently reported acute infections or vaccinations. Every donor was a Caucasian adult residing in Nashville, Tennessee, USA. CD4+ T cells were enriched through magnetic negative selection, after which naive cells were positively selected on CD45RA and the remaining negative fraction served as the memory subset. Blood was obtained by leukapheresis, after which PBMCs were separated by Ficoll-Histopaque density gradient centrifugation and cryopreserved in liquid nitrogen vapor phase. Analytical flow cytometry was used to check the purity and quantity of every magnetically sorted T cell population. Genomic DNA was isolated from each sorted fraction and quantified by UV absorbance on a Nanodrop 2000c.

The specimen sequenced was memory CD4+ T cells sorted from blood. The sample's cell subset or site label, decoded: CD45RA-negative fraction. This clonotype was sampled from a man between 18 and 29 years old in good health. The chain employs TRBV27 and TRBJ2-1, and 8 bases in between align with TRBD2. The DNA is TGTGCCAGCAGTCATCGGGGGGGCCCTTCCAATGAGCAGTTCTTC. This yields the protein CASSHRGGPSNEQFF.